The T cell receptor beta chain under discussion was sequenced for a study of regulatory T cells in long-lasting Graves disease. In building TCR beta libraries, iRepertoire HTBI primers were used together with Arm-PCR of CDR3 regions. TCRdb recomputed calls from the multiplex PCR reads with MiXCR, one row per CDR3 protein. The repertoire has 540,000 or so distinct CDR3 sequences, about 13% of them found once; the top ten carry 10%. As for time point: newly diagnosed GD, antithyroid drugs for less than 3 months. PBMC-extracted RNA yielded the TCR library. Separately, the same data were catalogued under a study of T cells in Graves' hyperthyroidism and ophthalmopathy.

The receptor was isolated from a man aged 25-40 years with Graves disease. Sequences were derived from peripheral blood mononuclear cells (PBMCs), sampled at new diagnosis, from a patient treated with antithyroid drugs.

This chain's CDR3 is CSARDWGQGRTEAFF. The CDR3 DNA reads TGCAGTGCTAGAGATTGGGGACAGGGAAGGACTGAAGCTTTCTTT. This sequence joins TRBV20-1 and TRBJ1-1; TRBD1 aligns across 9 bases. The CDR3 has 15 amino acids. Trimming cost V 0 bases and J 5 bases; bases outside gene matches: 7. Germline CDR1 DFQATT, CDR2 SNEGSKA (reference sequence).